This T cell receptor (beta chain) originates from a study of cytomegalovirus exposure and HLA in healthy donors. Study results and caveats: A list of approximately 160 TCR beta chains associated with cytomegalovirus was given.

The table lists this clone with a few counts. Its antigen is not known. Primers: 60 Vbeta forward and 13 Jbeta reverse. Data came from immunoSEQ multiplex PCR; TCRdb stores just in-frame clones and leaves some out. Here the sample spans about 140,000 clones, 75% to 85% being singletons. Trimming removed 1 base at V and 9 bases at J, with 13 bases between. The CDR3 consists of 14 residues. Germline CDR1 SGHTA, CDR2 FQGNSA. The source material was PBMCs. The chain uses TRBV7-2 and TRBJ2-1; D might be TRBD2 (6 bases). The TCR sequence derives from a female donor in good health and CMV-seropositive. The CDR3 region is CASSLEGRGGEQFF. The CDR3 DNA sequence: TGTGCCAGCAGCTTAGAGGGGCGGGGTGGTGAGCAGTTCTTC.